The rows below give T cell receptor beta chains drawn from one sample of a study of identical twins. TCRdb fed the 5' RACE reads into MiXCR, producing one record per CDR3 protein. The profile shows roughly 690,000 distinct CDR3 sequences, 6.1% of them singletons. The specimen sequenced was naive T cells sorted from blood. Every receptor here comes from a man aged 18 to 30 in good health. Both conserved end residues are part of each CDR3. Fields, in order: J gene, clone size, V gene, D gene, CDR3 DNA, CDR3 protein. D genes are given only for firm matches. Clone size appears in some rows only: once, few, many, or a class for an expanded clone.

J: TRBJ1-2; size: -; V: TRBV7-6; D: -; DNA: TGTGCCAGCAGCCGTTACGGCAGTTATGGCTACACCTTC; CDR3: CASSRYGSYGYTF
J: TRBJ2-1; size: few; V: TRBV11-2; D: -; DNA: TGTGCCAGCAGCTTACTCGCGACTAGGGGGCGGGTAGGCAATGAGCAGTTCTTC; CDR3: CASSLLATRGRVGNEQFF
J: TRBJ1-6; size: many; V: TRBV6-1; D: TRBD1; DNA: TGTGCCAGCAGTCCAGACGACAGGGATAGGGGTTCACCCCTCCACTTT; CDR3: CASSPDDRDRGSPLHF
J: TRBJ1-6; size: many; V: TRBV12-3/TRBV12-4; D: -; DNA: TGTGCCAGCAGACAGGACTTTAATTCACCCCTCCACTTT; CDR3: CASRQDFNSPLHF
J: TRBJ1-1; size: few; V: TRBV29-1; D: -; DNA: TGCAGCGTGGTCACAGGGAGGACTGAAGCTTTCTTT; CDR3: CSVVTGRTEAFF
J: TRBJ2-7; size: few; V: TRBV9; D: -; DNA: TGTGCCAGCAGCGTAGCCCCGGACTCCTACGAGCAGTACTTC; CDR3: CASSVAPDSYEQYF
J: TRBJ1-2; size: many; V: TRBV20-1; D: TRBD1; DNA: TGCAGTCCCGGTGCAGGGACAGTCAACTATGGCTACACCTTC; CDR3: CSPGAGTVNYGYTF
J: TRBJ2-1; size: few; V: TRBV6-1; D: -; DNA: TGTGCCAGCAGTACCGGACAGCTGAGCTCCTACAATGAGCAGTTCTTC; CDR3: CASSTGQLSSYNEQFF
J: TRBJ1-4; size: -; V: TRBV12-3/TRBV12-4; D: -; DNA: TGTGCCAGCTCGGGATACCTAGTCGGACAGCAGAATGAAAAACTGTTTTTT; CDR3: CASSGYLVGQQNEKLFF
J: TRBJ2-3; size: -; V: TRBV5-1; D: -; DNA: TGCGCCAGCAGCTTTCAGCGTACCCCCACAGATACGCAGTATTTT; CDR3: CASSFQRTPTDTQYF
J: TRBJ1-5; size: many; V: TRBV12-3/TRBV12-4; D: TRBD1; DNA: TGTGCCCGATCAGGGGGTGATCAGCCCCAGCATTTT; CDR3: CARSGGDQPQHF
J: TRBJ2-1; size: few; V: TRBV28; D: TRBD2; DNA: TGTGCCAGCAGTTTATGGTACGCGGGAGCTAACAATGAGCAGTTCTTC; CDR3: CASSLWYAGANNEQFF
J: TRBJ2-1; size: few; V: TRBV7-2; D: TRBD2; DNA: TGTGCCAGCAGCTTAGCCCGACTAGCGAGCTCCTACAATGAGCAGTTCTTC; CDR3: CASSLARLASSYNEQFF
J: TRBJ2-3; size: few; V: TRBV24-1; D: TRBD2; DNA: TGTGCCACCAGTGATTCGGGACTAGCGGACACAGATACGCAGTATTTT; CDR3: CATSDSGLADTDTQYF
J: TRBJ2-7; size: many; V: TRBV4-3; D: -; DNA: TGCGCCAGCAGCCAAGATAGAACTAGCAGTGGGAGCGAGCAGTACTTC; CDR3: CASSQDRTSSGSEQYF
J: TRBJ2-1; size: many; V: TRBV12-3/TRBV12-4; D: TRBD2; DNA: TGTGCCAGCAGTCCTCTAGCGGGTGGAAACAATGAGCAGTTCTTC; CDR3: CASSPLAGGNNEQFF
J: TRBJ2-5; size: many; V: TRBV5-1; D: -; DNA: TGCGCCAGCAGCGTGGACCAGGCGGAATGGGAGACCCAGTACTTC; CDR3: CASSVDQAEWETQYF
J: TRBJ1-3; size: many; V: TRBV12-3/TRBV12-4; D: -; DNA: TGTGCCAGCACTTATAGGGGTGGAAACACCATATATTTT; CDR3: CASTYRGGNTIYF
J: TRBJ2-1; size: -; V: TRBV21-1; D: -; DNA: TGTGCCAGCAGAGAAAGGTTTGGGAGGGAGGGTATAAATGAGCAGTTCTTC; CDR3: CASRERFGREGINEQFF
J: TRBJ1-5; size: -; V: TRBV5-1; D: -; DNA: TGCGCCAGCAGCTTGGGCGGGGGCCCGGCCCAGCATTTT; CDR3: CASSLGGGPAQHF
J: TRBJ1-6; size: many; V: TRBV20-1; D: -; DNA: TGCAGTGCTAGTTCTGAGCTGGGATCCTATAATTCACCCCTCCACTTT; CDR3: CSASSELGSYNSPLHF
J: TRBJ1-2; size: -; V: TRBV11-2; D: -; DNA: TGTGCCAGCAGCTTAGAGAAGGGTTATTATAACTATGGCTACACCTTC; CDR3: CASSLEKGYYNYGYTF
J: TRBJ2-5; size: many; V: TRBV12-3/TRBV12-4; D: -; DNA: TGTGCCAGCCATAAAAGTGAAACAGGGCCAGAGACCCAGTACTTC; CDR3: CASHKSETGPETQYF
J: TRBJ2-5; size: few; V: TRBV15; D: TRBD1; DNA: TGTGCCACCAGCAGACCAGGGACAGGGACCCAAGAGACCCAGTACTTC; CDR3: CATSRPGTGTQETQYF
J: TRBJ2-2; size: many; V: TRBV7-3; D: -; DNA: TGTGCCAGCAGCCCAGAACAGGCGTACACCGGGGAGCTGTTTTTT; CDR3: CASSPEQAYTGELFF
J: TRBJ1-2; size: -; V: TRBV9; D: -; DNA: TGTGCCAGCAGCGTAGACGGGATCTATGGCTACACCTTC; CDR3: CASSVDGIYGYTF
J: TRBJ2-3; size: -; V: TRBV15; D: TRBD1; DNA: TGTGCCACCAGCAGATTTTATGACAGGGGCACAGATACGCAGTATTTT; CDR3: CATSRFYDRGTDTQYF
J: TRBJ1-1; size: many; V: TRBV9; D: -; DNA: TGTGCCAGCAGCCCCCGGGCTCAAGGGGACACTGAAGCTTTCTTT; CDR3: CASSPRAQGDTEAFF
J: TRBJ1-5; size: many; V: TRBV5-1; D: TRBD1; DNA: TGCGCCAGCAGCCCTGGACAGGGGCGCAATCAGCCCCAGCATTTT; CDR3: CASSPGQGRNQPQHF
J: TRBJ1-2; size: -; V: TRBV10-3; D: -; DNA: TGTGCCATCAGTGACGGGACGGTGAACTCTGGCTACACCTTC; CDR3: CAISDGTVNSGYTF
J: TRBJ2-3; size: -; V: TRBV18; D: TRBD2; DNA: TGTGCCAGCTCACCCAAAATACTAGCGGGAGCGAGCACAGATACGCAGTATTTT; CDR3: CASSPKILAGASTDTQYF
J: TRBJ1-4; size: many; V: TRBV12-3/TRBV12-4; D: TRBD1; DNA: TGTGCCAGCAAGCCGGGACAGCTTAATGAAAAACTGTTTTTT; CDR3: CASKPGQLNEKLFF
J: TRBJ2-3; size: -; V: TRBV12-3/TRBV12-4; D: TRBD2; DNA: TGTGCCAGCAGTTTGAGGCCTAGCGGCAGGGATACGCAGTATTTT; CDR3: CASSLRPSGRDTQYF
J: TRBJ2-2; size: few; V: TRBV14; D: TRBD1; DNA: TGTGCCAGCAGCCTGGACAGGCTAAACACCGGGGAGCTGTTTTTT; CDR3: CASSLDRLNTGELFF
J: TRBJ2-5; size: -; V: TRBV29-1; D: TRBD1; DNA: TGCAGCGTAACAGGGGTTGGGGAGACCCAGTACTTC; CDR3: CSVTGVGETQYF
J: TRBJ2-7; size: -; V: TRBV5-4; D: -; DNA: TGTGCCAGCAGCTTTGGGAGACAGGTTATCGAGCAGTACTTC; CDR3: CASSFGRQVIEQYF
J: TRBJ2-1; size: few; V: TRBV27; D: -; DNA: TGTGCCAGCAGTTTACCTACAGGCAGGCGCTCCTACAATGAGCAGTTCTTC; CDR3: CASSLPTGRRSYNEQFF
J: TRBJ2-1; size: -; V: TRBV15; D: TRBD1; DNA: TGTGCCACCAGCAGAGCAGTCGGGACAGGGACCTACAATGAGCAGTTCTTC; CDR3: CATSRAVGTGTYNEQFF
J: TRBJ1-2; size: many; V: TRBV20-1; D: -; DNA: TGCAGTGCTAGAGGTCCCAGGGCCAGAAGGTCCTATGGCTACACCTTC; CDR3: CSARGPRARRSYGYTF
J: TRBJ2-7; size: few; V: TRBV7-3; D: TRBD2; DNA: TGTGCCAGCAGCTTAAGTGGCTCATGGACTAGCGGGACCTACGAGCAGTACTTC; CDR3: CASSLSGSWTSGTYEQYF
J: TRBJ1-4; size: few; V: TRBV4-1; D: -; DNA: TGCGCCAGCACCTCACCGGGGGACGAAAAACTGTTTTTT; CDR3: CASTSPGDEKLFF
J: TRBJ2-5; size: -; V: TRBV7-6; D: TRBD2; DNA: TGTGCCAGCAGCAAACGGACTAGCGGGGAGACCCAGTACTTC; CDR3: CASSKRTSGETQYF
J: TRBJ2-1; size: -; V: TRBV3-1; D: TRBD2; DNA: TGTGCCAGCAGCCAAAATCCGAGACTAGCGGGTACCCAGTTCTTC; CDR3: CASSQNPRLAGTQFF
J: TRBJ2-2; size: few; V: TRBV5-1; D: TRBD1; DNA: TGCGCCAGCGACCAATCCCCGGGGACAGGGGGTTATGCCGGGGAGCTGTTTTTT; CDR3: CASDQSPGTGGYAGELFF